This record looks at one T cell receptor beta chain sequence and its context. This clone may be a read error of a much larger clone one base away. All donors were healthy HIV-negative adults lacking recent acute infections or vaccinations. Only in-frame clones appear in the TCRdb table, and some are missing; sequencing was by immunoSEQ multiplex PCR. This table holds about a million clones, approximately 80% found once. This sample was included in a study of shared clonotypes between healthy human individuals. Germline CDR1 reads GTSNPN; CDR2 reads SVGIG (reference sequence). This CDR3 is 14 amino acids long.

The clonotype was recovered from a man aged 18 to 30 in good health. Some clones in this sample may be carry-over from other donors' samples. The sample consisted of memory CD4+ T cells from PBMCs. The subset was: CD45RA-negative fraction. V usage is TRBV30 and J usage is TRBJ1-2; tentative D call: TRBD1 (6 bases). The CDR3 bases are TGTGCCTGGGGCTCAAAGGGACATTGGCGTGGCCACACCTTC. It yields the protein CAWGSKGHWRGHTF. Full variable domain (rest looked up from reference TRBV30 and TRBJ1-2): SQTIHQWPATLVQPVGSPLSLECTVEGTSNPNLYWYRQAAGRGLQLLFYSVGIGQISSEVPQNLSASRPQDRQFILSSKKLLLSDSGFYLCAWGSKGHWRGHTFGSGTRLTVV.